Given below is one T cell receptor (beta chain) in context. As yet, its antigen is unknown. The data were taken from a study of T cell responses to AZD1222 COVID-19 vaccine. Study-level results: Compared with day 0, the breadth and depth of the Spike-specific TCR repertoire rose significantly after two doses of AZD1222. Spike regions recognized by vaccine-associated CD4 TCRs spanned the protein, led by 160-218 and 743-854. Repertoire sampling happened only post peak T cell response.

CDR1 and CDR2 (germline): SQVTM, ANQGSEA. The CDR3 covers 14 residues. V lost 7 bases to trimming and J lost 3 bases, with 18 bases between them. Here immunoSEQ multiplex PCR was the method, and the copy in TCRdb shows in-frame clones only, minus some. Of about 110,000 clones in the sample, roughly 90% were seen once. The J gene is TRBJ1-1, the V gene TRBV29-1; D is perhaps TRBD1 (6 bases). The sequenced sample was peripheral blood, obtained on day 0 of MenACWY control vaccination. This receptor was obtained from an adult in good health. This chain's CDR3 is CSGGFSGGDTEAFF. DNA of the CDR3: TGCAGCGGTGGGTTTTCTGGGGGCGACACTGAAGCTTTCTTT.